This TCR beta chain came from a study of T cell repertoires in ileal Crohn's disease. Overall study context: At surgery, 30% to 35% of patients smoked, with median disease duration 7.9 years.

TCRdb's table, derived via immunoSEQ multiplex PCR, lists solely in-frame clones and lacks some. Of about 17,000 clones in the sample, around two thirds are singletons; the top ten hold roughly 5%. This receptor was taken from an adult with Crohn's disease. The material sequenced was ileal tissue.

Here the CDR3 DNA reads TGTGCCAGCAGCCAACAGGGCTACGAGCAGTACTTC. Translation gives CASSQQGYEQYF. The genes are TRBV6-5 and TRBJ2-7; D might be TRBD1 (6 bases). Germline CDR1 is MNHEY and CDR2 is SVGAGI. The CDR3 is made up of 12 amino acids. V lost 6 bases and J 3 bases, leaving 9 bases between the germline ends.